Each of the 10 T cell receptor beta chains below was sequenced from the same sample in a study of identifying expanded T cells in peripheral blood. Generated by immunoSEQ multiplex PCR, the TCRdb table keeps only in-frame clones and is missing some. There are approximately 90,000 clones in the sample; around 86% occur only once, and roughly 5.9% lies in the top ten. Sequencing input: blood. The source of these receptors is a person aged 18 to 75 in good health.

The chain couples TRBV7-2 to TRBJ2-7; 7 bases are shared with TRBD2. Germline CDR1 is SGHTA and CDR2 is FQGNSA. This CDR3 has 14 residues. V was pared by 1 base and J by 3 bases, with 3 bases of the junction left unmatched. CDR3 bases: TGTGCCAGCAGCTTAGGGGGAGGGATCTACGAGCAGTACTTC. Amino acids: CASSLGGGIYEQYF.

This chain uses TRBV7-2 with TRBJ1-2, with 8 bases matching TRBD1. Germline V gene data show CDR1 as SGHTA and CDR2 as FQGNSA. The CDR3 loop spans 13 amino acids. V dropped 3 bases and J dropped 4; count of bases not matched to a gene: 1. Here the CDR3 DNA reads TGTGCCAGCAGCTTGGACAGGGTCTATGGCTACACCTTC. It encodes CASSLDRVYGYTF.

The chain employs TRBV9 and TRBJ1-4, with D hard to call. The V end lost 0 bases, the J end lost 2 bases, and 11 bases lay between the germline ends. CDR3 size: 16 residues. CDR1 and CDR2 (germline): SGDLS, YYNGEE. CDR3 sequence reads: CASSVGPWGTNEKLFF. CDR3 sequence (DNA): TGTGCCAGCAGCGTAGGTCCCTGGGGTACTAATGAAAAACTGTTTTTT.

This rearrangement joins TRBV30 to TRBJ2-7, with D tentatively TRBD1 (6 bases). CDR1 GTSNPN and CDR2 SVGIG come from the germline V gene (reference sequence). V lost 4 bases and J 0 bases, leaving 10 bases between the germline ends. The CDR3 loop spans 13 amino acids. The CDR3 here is CAWMGHYSYEQYF. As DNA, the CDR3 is TGTGCCTGGATGGGACATTACTCCTACGAGCAGTACTTC.

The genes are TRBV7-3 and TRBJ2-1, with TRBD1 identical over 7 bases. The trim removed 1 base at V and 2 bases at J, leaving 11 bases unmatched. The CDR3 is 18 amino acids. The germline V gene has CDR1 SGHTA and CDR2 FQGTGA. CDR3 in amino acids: CASSLSVLGTEAYNEQFF. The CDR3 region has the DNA TGTGCCAGCAGCTTAAGTGTCTTAGGGACAGAGGCCTACAATGAGCAGTTCTTC.

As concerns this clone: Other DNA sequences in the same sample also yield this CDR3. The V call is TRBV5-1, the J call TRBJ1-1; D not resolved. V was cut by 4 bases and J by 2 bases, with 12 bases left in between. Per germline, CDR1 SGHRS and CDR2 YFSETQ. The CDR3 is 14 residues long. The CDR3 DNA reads TGCGCCAGCAGCACCCAAGGCGGAAACACTGAAGCTTTCTTT. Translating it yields CASSTQGGNTEAFF.

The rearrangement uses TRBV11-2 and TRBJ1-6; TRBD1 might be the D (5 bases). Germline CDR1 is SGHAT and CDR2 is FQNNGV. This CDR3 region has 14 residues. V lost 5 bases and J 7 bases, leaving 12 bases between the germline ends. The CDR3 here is CASSDTGGNSPLHF. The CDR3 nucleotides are TGTGCCAGCAGCGACACAGGTGGAAATTCACCCCTCCACTTT.

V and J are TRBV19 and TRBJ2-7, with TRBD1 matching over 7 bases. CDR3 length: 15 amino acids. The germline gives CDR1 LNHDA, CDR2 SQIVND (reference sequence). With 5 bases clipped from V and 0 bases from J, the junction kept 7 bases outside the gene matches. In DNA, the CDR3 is TGTGCCAGTAGTTCCGGGACAGTCTTCTCCTACGAGCAGTACTTC. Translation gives CASSSGTVFSYEQYF.

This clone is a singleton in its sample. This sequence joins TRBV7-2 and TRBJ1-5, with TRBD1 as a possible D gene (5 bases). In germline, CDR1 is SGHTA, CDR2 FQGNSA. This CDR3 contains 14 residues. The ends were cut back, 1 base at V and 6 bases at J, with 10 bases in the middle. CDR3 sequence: CASSLDFGTQPQHF. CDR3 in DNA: TGTGCCAGCAGCTTAGATTTCGGGACTCAGCCCCAGCATTTT.

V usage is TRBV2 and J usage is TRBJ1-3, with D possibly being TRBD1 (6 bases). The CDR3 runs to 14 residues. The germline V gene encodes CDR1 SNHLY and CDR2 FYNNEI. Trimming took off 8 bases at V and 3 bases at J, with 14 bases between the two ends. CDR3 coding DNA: TGTGCCAGCGTGAGGGGGGCGAGTGGAAACACCATATATTTT. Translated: CASVRGASGNTIYF.